This TCR beta chain was retrieved from a study of cytomegalovirus exposure and HLA in healthy donors. For this clone: The antigen is unknown.

Use of 60 Vbeta and 13 Jbeta primers characterized the PCR. As handled by the study authors: A follow-up analysis tallied about 88 million unique TCR beta chains, about 11 million shared. This table comes from immunoSEQ multiplex PCR, and its TCRdb copy is limited to in-frame clones, with some not included. V, J and clone size reflect that table, while D and trimming were determined from the DNA. Seen here are around 200,000 clones, roughly four fifths observed once, and the top ten hold 10% to 13%. Notes on the study in general: Common viral pathogens (according to a later analysis) appeared linked to several of the most significant clusters. The analysis excluded some indistinguishable V segments, including TRBV6-2 and TRBV6-3. Relative to the roughly 700-donor mean, N-insertions were reportedly fewer in an Asian-associated ancestry cluster in a later analysis.

Looked up from germline, CDR1 is SSHAT and CDR2 is FNYEAQ (reference sequence). The J segment lost 4 bases and the V segment lost 5 bases, leaving 9 bases of the junction unmatched. This CDR3 has 15 amino acids. The chain uses TRBV7-7 and TRBJ2-5, with TRBD1 matching 8 bases. The sequenced sample consisted of PBMCs. This TCR came from a woman aged 50 to 60 in good health and CMV-seropositive. The CDR3 reads CASSTDRGSRETQYF. CDR3 nucleotides: TGTGCCAGCAGCACCGACAGGGGATCGCGAGAGACCCAGTACTTC.